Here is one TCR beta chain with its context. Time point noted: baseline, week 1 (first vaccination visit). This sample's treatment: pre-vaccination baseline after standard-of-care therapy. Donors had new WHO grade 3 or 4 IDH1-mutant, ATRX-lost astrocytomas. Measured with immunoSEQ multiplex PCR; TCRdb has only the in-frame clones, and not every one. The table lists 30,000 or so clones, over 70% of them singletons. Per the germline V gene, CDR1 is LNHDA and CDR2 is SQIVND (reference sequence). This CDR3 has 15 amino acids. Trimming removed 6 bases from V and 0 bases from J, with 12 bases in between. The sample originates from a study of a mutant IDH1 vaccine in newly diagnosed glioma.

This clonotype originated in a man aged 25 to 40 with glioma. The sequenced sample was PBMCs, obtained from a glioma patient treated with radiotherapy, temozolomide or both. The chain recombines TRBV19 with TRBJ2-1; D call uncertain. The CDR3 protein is CASSTGPSSYNEQFF. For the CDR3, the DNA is TGTGCCAGTAGCACCGGGCCGAGCTCCTACAATGAGCAGTTCTTC.